A selection of T cell receptor beta chains follows, all from one sample in a study of PD-1 blockade in classical Hodgkin lymphoma. The data were produced by immunoSEQ multiplex PCR, yet TCRdb's version contains in-frame clones alone and is incomplete. Among roughly 25,000 clones listed, roughly four fifths were seen once. This specimen consisted of peripheral blood mononuclear cells (PBMCs), obtained before the second cycle of nivolumab. These receptors originate from a human donor with classical Hodgkin lymphoma. Both conserved end residues are part of each CDR3. The order of the fields is CDR3 DNA, CDR3 protein, clone size, D gene, J gene, V gene. The D gene is left open where the match is weak. Where a row states a size, it is once, few, many or the class of an expanded clone; other rows omit it.

TGCGCCAGCAGCCAACCTGGGACAGGGTCTGAAGCTTTCTTT | CASSQPGTGSEAFF | . | TRBD1 | TRBJ1-1 | TRBV4-1
TGTGCCAGCGGGACTAGCGGACGTAGGGGCTACAATGAGCAGTTCTTC | CASGTSGRRGYNEQFF | . | TRBD2 | TRBJ2-1 | TRBV13
TGTGCCAGCAGCCCTCGCCTTAATGGGTGGACTGAAGCTTTCTTT | CASSPRLNGWTEAFF | . | . | TRBJ1-1 | TRBV5-8
TGTGCCAGCAGCTTTTTTCCGCGGACCACAGATACGCAGTATTTT | CASSFFPRTTDTQYF | . | . | TRBJ2-3 | TRBV7-9
TGTGCCAGTAGCCCAGTGGCAGGGGATGGCACAGATACGCAGTATTTT | CASSPVAGDGTDTQYF | . | . | TRBJ2-3 | TRBV19
TGTGCCAGCAGCTTGACCCCAGGGGGATCCTACGAGCAGTACTTC | CASSLTPGGSYEQYF | . | TRBD1 | TRBJ2-7 | TRBV5-6
TGTGCCAGTAGTATGGCGGGAAATGATGAAAAACTGTTTTTT | CASSMAGNDEKLFF | . | . | TRBJ1-4 | TRBV19
TGTGCCAGCAGCGTAGGCGATCAAGCTAACTATGGCTACACCTTC | CASSVGDQANYGYTF | once | . | TRBJ1-2 | TRBV9
TGTGCCAGCAGTTACTCAGGACAGGCCGCCTACGAGCAGTACTTC | CASSYSGQAAYEQYF | . | TRBD1 | TRBJ2-7 | TRBV6-5
TGTGCCAGCAGCCCCGCCTTTTGGGGGCTCCTCGATAATTCACCCCTCCACTTT | CASSPAFWGLLDNSPLHF | . | . | TRBJ1-6 | TRBV28
TGTGCCAGCAGCACAGGGGCGAATACGCAGTATTTT | CASSTGANTQYF | . | TRBD1 | TRBJ2-3 | TRBV5-6
TGCGCCAGCAGCCAAGAAGGGGGGGGGTTAGCTAATGAAAAACTGTTTTTT | CASSQEGGGLANEKLFF | once | . | TRBJ1-4 | TRBV4-1
TGTGCCAGCAGTCTAGAACAGGGGGCTGGGGCCAACGTCCTGACTTTC | CASSLEQGAGANVLTF | . | TRBD1 | TRBJ2-6 | TRBV28
TGTGCCAGCAGCTCAGATCGGACAGGCGCCTACGAGCAGTACTTC | CASSSDRTGAYEQYF | . | TRBD1 | TRBJ2-7 | TRBV11-2
TGTGCCAGTCGCTTTTGGGGGGAGGTCGAGCAGTACTTC | CASRFWGEVEQYF | . | . | TRBJ2-7 | TRBV28
TGTGCCAGTAGTACCCGGACAGGGGGCCTTATGAACACTGAAGCTTTCTTT | CASSTRTGGLMNTEAFF | . | TRBD1 | TRBJ1-1 | TRBV19
TGTGCCAGCAGCTTGGAAGGGGCCTTTGGGGGCAGGTCCTACAATGAGCAGTTCTTC | CASSLEGAFGGRSYNEQFF | . | . | TRBJ2-1 | TRBV7-9
TGTGCCAGCAGCCTTATGGTGGGAAACACCATATATTTT | CASSLMVGNTIYF | . | . | TRBJ1-3 | TRBV7-2
TGTGCCACTCAGGACTCCCTAGGGACCCAGTACTTC | CATQDSLGTQYF | . | . | TRBJ2-5 | TRBV2
TGTGCCAGCAGGGCGGGGACTCAATCTGAAGCTTTCTTT | CASRAGTQSEAFF | . | . | TRBJ1-1 | TRBV2
TGTGCCAGCAGCTTCCGCTCGAGCTCCGATGAAAAACTGTTTTTT | CASSFRSSSDEKLFF | . | . | TRBJ1-4 | TRBV7-9
TGTGCCAGCAGCCCCACCGGGACCGTCTATGGCTACACCTTC | CASSPTGTVYGYTF | few | . | TRBJ1-2 | TRBV6-6
TGCAGCGTCGGCGGACGGTGGGTCACTGAAGCTTTCTTT | CSVGGRWVTEAFF | . | . | TRBJ1-1 | TRBV29-1
TGTGCCAGCAGTGACAGGGTCGGCTACACCTTC | CASSDRVGYTF | . | TRBD1 | TRBJ1-2 | TRBV28
TGTGCCAGCTCACCTGAGGGGCCCTATGGCTACACCTTC | CASSPEGPYGYTF | . | . | TRBJ1-2 | TRBV18
TGTGCCAGTAGTCCCCGGGGAGGGTCGGGCACCGGGGAGCTGTTTTTT | CASSPRGGSGTGELFF | . | TRBD2 | TRBJ2-2 | TRBV19
TGTGCCAGCAGCGCGACAGGGGGGCTTACTGAAGCCTTCTTT | CASSATGGLTEAFF | . | TRBD1 | TRBJ1-1 | TRBV28
TGCGCCAGCAGTCAGGGGGGCTACACCTTC | CASSQGGYTF | . | . | TRBJ1-2 | TRBV23-1
TGTGCCAGCGGCAAAGTGATAAGGCGAGATACGCAGTATTTT | CASGKVIRRDTQYF | . | . | TRBJ2-3 | TRBV21-1
TGTGCCAGCTCACAAACCGGGACTAGCTACGAGCAGTACTTC | CASSQTGTSYEQYF | . | TRBD2 | TRBJ2-7 | TRBV18
TGTGCCAGCAGTTACCATGAGACCCAGTACTTC | CASSYHETQYF | . | . | TRBJ2-5 | TRBV6-5
TGTGCCAGCAGCCCGGACAGGGGCATTGGCTACACCTTC | CASSPDRGIGYTF | . | TRBD1 | TRBJ1-2 | TRBV5-6
TGTGCCAGCAGTTACCCTTTATTTGGACAGACTCCCAGGGCGAGGGCAGCTGGCCAGTACTTC | CASSYPLFGQTPRARAAGQYF | . | . | TRBJ2-5 | TRBV28
TGTGCCAGCAGTTTGTATAGGGGGCTGGGAGAGCAGTACTTC | CASSLYRGLGEQYF | . | TRBD1 | TRBJ2-7 | TRBV28
TGTGCCAGCAGCTTAGAGACAGGGTTGGCAGAGACCCAGTACTTC | CASSLETGLAETQYF | . | TRBD1 | TRBJ2-5 | TRBV7-2
TGTGCCAGCAGCTCCGGGACTAGCGGGGGATACAATGAGCAGTTCTTC | CASSSGTSGGYNEQFF | once | TRBD2 | TRBJ2-1 | TRBV11-2
TGTGCCAGCAGCAAGGGGGGGGAGATCACAGATACGCAGTATTTT | CASSKGGEITDTQYF | . | . | TRBJ2-3 | TRBV11-3
TGCGCCAGCAGCTCGGGACTAGCGGGCATTCTTGAGACCCAGTACTTC | CASSSGLAGILETQYF | . | TRBD2 | TRBJ2-5 | TRBV5-1
TGTGCCAGCAGCTTAGCCCAGTCCACAGATACGCAGTATTTT | CASSLAQSTDTQYF | . | . | TRBJ2-3 | TRBV7-2
TGCAGCGTTGTGGCCCCACCGTACTCTACGCAGTATTTT | CSVVAPPYSTQYF | . | . | TRBJ2-3 | TRBV29-1
TGCGCCAGCAGCCCGGGACAGCTAGGCTACGAGCAGTACTTC | CASSPGQLGYEQYF | . | TRBD1 | TRBJ2-7 | TRBV4-3
TGTGCCAGTACCCTAACGAACTTGGCCGGGGAGCTGTTTTTT | CASTLTNLAGELFF | . | . | TRBJ2-2 | TRBV19
TGTGCCAGCAGCCCCCTGGTGGGTTCACCCCTCCACTTT | CASSPLVGSPLHF | . | . | TRBJ1-6 | TRBV14
TGTGCCAGCAGGGGAGGCTCAGGTTGGGATTGGGAGACCCAGTACTTC | CASRGGSGWDWETQYF | once | . | TRBJ2-5 | TRBV28
TGTGCCAGCAGTCCGCCTTTCCCGAATTATGGCTACACCTTC | CASSPPFPNYGYTF | once | . | TRBJ1-2 | TRBV6-5
TGTGCCAGCAGTGTCAAGGGCCGGGATGGCTACACCTTC | CASSVKGRDGYTF | . | . | TRBJ1-2 | TRBV25-1
TGTGCCAGTCGTCTTAATGGGCAGTCAGTTAGCAATCAGCCCCAGCATTTT | CASRLNGQSVSNQPQHF | . | . | TRBJ1-5 | TRBV27
TGTGCCAGCAGTGACTCCCCGACCGGGACAGGGAACACCGGGGAGCTGTTTTTT | CASSDSPTGTGNTGELFF | . | TRBD1 | TRBJ2-2 | TRBV6-4
TGTGCCAGCAGCCAAAGCGGGAATTATAATTCACCCCTCCACTTT | CASSQSGNYNSPLHF | . | . | TRBJ1-6 | TRBV9
TGTGCAAGTCGCTTTATCTGGAGGGAACCTGAAGCTTTCTTT | CASRFIWREPEAFF | . | . | TRBJ1-1 | TRBV12-2
TGTGCCAGCAGTCAGACAGGGGACTATGGCTACACCTTC | CASSQTGDYGYTF | . | TRBD1 | TRBJ1-2 | TRBV2
TGTGCCAGCACCATGGACCCAAATTCACCCCTCCACTTT | CASTMDPNSPLHF | once | . | TRBJ1-6 | TRBV28
TGTGCCAGGGACAGATACCCTGAAAAACTGTTTTTT | CARDRYPEKLFF | few | . | TRBJ1-4 | TRBV9